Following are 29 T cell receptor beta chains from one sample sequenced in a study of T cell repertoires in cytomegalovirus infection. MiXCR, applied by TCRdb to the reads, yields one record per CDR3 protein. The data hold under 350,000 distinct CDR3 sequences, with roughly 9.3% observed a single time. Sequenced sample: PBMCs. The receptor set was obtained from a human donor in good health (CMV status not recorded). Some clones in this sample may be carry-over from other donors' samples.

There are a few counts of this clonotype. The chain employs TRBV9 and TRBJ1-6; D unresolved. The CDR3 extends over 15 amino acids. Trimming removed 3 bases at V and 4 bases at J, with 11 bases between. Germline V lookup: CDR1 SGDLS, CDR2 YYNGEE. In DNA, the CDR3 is TGTGCCAGCAGCGAGGGAGCTGCATATAATTCACCCCTCCACTTT. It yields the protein CASSEGAAYNSPLHF.

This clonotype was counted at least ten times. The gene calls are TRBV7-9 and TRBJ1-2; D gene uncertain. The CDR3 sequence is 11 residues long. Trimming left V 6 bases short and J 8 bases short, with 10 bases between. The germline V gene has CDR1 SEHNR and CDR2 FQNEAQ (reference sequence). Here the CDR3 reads CASSTEIGYTF. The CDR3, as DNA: TGTGCCAGCAGTACTGAAATCGGCTACACCTTC. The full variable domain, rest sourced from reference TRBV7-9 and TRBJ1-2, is DTGVSQNPRHKITKRGQNVTFRCDPISEHNRLYWYRQTLGQGPEFLTYFQNEAQLEKSRLLSDRFSAERPKGSFSTLEIQRTEQGDSAMYLCASSTEIGYTFGSGTRLTVV.

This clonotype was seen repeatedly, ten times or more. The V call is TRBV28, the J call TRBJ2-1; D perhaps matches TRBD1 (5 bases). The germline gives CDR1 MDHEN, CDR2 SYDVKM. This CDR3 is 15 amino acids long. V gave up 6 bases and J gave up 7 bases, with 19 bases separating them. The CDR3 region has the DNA TGTGCCAGCAGCCCCCCTGCCAGGGTCTATAATGAGCAGTTCTTC. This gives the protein CASSPPARVYNEQFF.

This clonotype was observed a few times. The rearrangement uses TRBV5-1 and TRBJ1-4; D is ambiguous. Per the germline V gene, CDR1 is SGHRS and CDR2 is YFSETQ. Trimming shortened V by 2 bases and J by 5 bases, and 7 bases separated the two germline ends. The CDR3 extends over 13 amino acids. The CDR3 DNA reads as TGCGCCAGCAGCTTTACGAAAAATGAAAAACTGTTTTTT. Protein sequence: CASSFTKNEKLFF.

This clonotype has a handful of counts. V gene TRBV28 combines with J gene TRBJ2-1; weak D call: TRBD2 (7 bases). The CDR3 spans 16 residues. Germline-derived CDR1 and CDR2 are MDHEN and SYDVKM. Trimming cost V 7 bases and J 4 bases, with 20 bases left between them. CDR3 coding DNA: TGTGCCAGCACTTCTACGGGGAGGGGGAATTACAATGAGCAGTTCTTC. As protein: CASTSTGRGNYNEQFF.

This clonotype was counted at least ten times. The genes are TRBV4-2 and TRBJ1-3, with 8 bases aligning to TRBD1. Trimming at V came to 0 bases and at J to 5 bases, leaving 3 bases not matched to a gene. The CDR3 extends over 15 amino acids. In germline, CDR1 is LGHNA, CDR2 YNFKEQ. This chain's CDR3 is CASSQERTGRNTIYF. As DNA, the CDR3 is TGTGCCAGCAGCCAAGAAAGGACAGGGAGAAACACCATATATTTT.

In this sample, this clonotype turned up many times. The CDR3 sequence: CATSPTGGAGPGELFF. CDR3 nucleotide sequence: TGTGCCACCAGCCCGACAGGGGGCGCGGGTCCCGGGGAGCTGTTTTTT. The chain couples TRBV24-1 to TRBJ2-2; 10 bases map to TRBD1. The CDR3 is 16 amino acids. CDR1 is KGHDR and CDR2 is SFDVKD in the germline V gene. J was trimmed by 6 bases and V by 7 bases; bases with no gene match: 10.

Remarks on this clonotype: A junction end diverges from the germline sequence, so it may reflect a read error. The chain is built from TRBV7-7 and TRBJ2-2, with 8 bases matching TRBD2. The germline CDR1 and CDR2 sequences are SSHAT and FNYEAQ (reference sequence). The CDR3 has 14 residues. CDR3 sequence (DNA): TGTGCTAGCAGCCCGGGGGGGCGTACCGGGGAGCTGTTTTTT. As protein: CASSPGGRTGELFF.

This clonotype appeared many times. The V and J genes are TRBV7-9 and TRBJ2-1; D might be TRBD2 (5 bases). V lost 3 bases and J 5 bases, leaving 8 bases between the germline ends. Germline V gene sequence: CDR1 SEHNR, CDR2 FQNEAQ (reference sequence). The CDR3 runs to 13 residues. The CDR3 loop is CASSFPSHNEQFF. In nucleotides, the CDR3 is TGTGCCAGCAGCTTCCCTAGCCACAATGAGCAGTTCTTC.

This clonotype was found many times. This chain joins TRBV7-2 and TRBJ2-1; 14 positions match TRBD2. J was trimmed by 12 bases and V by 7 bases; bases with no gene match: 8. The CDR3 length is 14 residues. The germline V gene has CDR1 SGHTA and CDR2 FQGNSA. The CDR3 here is CASTPGLAGAGQFF. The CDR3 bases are TGTGCCAGCACCCCGGGACTAGCGGGGGCAGGGCAGTTCTTC.

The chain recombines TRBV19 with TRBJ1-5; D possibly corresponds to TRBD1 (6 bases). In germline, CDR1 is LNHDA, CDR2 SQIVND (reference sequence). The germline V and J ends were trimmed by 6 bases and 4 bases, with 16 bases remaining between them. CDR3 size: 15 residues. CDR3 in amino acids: CASRGGQIENQPQHF. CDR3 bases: TGTGCCAGTAGGGGGGGGCAGATCGAAAATCAGCCCCAGCATTTT.

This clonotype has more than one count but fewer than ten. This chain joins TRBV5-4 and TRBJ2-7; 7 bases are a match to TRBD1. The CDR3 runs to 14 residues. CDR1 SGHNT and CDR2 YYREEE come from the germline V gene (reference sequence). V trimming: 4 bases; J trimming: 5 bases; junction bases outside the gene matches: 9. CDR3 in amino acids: CASSLQGVLNEQYV. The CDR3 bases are TGTGCCAGCAGCCTGCAGGGGGTCCTGAACGAGCAGTACGTC.

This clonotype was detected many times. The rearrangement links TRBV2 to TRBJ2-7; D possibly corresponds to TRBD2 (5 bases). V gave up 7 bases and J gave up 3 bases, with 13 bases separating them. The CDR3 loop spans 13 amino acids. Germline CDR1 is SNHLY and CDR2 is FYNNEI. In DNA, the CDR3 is TGTGCCAGCACCAAAGCGGCCTTCTACGAGCAGTACGTC. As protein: CASTKAAFYEQYV.

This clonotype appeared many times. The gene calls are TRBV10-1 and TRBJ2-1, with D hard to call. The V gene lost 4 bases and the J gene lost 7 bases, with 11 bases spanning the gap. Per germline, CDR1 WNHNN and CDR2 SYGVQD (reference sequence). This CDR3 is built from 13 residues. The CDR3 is CASSVSPRNEQFF. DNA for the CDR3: TGCGCCAGCAGTGTTAGCCCTCGGAATGAGCAGTTCTTC.

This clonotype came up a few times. CDR3 protein: CASSHSLSGGPDEQYF. The CDR3 DNA sequence: TGTGCCAGCAGTCATTCTCTTTCGGGGGGTCCTGACGAGCAGTACTTC. The rearrangement uses TRBV7-9 and TRBJ2-7; 7 nucleotides line up with TRBD2. CDR1 SEHNR and CDR2 FQNEAQ come from the germline V gene (reference sequence). This CDR3 has 16 amino acids. The J segment lost 5 bases and the V segment lost 6 bases, leaving 16 bases of the junction unmatched.

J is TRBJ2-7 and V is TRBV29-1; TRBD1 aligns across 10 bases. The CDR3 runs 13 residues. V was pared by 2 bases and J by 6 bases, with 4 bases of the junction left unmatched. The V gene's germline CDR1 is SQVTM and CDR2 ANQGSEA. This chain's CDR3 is CSVERDRGVEQYF. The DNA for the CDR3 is TGCAGCGTTGAAAGGGACAGGGGAGTCGAGCAGTACTTC.

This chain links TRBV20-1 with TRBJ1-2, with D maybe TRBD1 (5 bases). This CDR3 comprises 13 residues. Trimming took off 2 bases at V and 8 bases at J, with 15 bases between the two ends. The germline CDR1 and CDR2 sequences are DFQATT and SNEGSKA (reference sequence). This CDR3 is CSARSPGLWGYTF. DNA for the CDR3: TGCAGTGCTAGATCTCCAGGGCTATGGGGCTACACCTTC.

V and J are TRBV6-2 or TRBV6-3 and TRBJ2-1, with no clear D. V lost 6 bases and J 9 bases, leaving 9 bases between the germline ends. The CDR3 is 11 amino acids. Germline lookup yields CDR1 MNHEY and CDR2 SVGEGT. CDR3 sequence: CASRDVFEQFF. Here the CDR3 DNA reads TGTGCCAGCAGGGACGTTTTTGAGCAGTTCTTC.

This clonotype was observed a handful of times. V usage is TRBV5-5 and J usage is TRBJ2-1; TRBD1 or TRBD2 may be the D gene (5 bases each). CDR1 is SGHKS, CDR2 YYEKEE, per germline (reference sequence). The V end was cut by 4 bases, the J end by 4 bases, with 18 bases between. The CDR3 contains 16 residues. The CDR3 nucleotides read TGTGCCAGCAGCCCAGCGGTGGGGGTTTCGTACAATGAGCAGTTCTTC. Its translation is CASSPAVGVSYNEQFF.

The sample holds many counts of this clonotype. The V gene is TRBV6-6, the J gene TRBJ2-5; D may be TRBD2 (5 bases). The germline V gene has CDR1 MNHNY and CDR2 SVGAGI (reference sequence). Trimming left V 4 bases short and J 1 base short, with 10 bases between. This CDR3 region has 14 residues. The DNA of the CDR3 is TGTGCCAGCAGTTCGACTACTCTCCAAGAGACCCAGTACTTC. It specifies CASSSTTLQETQYF.

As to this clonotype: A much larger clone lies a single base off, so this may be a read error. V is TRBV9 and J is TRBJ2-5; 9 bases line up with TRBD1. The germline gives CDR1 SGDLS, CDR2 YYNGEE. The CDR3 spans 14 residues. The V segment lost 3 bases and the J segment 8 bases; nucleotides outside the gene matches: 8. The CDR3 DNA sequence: TGTGCCAGCAGCGCCTCGACAGGGGGGGATACCCAGTACTTC. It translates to CASSASTGGDTQYF.

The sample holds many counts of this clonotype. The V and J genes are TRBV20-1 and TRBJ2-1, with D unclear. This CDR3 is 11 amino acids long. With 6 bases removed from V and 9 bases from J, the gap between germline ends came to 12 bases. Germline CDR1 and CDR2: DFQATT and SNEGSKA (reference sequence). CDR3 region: CSADRTAEQFF. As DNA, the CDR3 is TGCAGTGCCGACCGCACGGCTGAGCAGTTCTTC.

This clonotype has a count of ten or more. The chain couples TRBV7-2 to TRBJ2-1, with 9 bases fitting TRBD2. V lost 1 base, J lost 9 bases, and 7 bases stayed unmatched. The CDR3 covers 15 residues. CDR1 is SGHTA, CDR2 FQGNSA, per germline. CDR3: CASSLVGGGALEQFF. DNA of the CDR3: TGTGCCAGCAGCTTAGTCGGCGGGGGGGCCCTTGAGCAGTTCTTC.

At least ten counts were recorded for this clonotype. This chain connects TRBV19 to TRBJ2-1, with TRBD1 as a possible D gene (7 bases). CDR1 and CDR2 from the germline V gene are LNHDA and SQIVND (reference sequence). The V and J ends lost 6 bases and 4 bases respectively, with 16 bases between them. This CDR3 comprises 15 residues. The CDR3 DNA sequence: TGTGCCAGTAGGGATGGCCAGGGGGGATACAATGAGCAGTTCTTC. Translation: CASRDGQGGYNEQFF.

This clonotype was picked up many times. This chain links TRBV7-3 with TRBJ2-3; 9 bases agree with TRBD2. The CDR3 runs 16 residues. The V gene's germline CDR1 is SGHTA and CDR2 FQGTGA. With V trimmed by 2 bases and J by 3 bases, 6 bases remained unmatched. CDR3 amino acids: CASSLLAGGLTDTQYF. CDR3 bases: TGTGCCAGCAGCTTATTGGCGGGGGGGCTTACAGATACGCAGTATTTT. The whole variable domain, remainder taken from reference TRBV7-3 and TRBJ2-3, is GAGVSQTPSNKVTEKGKYVELRCDPISGHTALYWYRQSLGQGPEFLIYFQGTGAADDSGLPNDRFFAVRPEGSVSTLKIQRTERGDSAVYLCASSLLAGGLTDTQYFGPGTRLTVL.

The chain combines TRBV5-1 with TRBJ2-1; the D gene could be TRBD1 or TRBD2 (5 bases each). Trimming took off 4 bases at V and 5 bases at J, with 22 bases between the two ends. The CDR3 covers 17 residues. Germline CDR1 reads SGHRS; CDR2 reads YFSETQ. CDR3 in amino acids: CASSPRPPGRTNNEQFF. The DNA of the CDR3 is TGCGCCAGCAGCCCAAGGCCTCCGGGACGAACAAACAATGAGCAGTTCTTC.

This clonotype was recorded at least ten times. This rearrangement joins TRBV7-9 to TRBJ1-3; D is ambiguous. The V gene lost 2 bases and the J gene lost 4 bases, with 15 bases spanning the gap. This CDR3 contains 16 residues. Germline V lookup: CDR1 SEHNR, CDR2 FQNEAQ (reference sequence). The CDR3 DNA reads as TGTGCCAGCAGCTTAACGTCGGCGCGGGCGGGAAACACCATATATTTT. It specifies CASSLTSARAGNTIYF.

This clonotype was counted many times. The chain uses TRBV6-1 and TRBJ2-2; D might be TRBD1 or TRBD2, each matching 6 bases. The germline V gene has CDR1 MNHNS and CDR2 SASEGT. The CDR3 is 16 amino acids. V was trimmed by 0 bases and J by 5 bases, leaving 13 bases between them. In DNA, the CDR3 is TGTGCCAGCAGTGAAGCGTGGGGGGCAGGGACCGGGGAGCTGTTTTTT. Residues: CASSEAWGAGTGELFF.

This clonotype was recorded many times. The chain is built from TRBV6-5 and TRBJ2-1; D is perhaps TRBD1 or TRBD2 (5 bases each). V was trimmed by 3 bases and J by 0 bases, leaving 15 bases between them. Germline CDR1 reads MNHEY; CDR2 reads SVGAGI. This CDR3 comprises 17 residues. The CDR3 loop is CASSYTGTSSSYNEQFF. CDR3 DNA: TGTGCCAGCAGTTATACGGGGACCTCTAGCTCCTACAATGAGCAGTTCTTC.